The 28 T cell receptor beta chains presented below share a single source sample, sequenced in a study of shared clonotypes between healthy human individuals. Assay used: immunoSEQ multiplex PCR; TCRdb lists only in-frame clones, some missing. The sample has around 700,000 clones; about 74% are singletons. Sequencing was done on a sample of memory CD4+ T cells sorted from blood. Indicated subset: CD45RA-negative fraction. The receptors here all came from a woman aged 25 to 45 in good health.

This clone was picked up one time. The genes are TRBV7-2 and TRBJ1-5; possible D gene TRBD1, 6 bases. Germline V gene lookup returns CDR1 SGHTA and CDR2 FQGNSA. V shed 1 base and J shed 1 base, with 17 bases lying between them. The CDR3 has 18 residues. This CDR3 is CASSLGSFGQRSNQPQHF. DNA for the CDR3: TGTGCCAGCAGCTTAGGTTCATTTGGACAGAGAAGCAATCAGCCCCAGCATTTT.

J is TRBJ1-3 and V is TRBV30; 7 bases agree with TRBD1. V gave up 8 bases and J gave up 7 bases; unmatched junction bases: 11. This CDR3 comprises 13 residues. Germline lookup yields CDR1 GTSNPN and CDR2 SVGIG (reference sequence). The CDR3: CARSTGVKNTIYF. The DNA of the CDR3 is TGTGCCCGTTCCACAGGGGTTAAGAACACCATATATTTT.

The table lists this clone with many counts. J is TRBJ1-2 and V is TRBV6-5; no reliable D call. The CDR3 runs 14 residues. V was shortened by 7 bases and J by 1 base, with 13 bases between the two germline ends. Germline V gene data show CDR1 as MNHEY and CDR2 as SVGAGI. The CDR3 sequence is CASTPDSRNYGYTF. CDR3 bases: TGTGCCAGCACGCCGGACTCACGTAACTATGGCTACACCTTC.

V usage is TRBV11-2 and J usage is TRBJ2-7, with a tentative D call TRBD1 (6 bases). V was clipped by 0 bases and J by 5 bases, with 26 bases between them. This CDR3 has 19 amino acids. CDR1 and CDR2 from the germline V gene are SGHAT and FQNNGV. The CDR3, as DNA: TGTGCCAGCAGCTTAGATAACCCCTCTTCACCTGGGGGCATTGACGAGCAGTACTTC. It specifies CASSLDNPSSPGGIDEQYF.

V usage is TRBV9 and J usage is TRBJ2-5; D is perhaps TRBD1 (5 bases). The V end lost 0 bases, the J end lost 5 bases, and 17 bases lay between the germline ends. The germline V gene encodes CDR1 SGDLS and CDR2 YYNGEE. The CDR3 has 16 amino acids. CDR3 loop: CASSVAGRDAVETQYF. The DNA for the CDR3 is TGTGCCAGCAGCGTAGCGGGCAGGGATGCGGTGGAGACCCAGTACTTC. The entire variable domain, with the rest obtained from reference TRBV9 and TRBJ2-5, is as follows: DSGVTQTPKHLITATGQRVTLRCSPRSGDLSVYWYQQSLDQGLQFLIQYYNGEERAKGNILERFSAQQFPDLHSELNLSSLELGDSALYFCASSVAGRDAVETQYFGPGTRLLVL.

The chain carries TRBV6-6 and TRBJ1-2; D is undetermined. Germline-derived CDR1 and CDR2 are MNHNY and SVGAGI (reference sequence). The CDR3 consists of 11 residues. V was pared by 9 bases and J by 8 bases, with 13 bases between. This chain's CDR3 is CASASLSGYTF. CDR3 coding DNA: TGTGCCAGTGCGAGTTTGTCCGGCTACACCTTC.

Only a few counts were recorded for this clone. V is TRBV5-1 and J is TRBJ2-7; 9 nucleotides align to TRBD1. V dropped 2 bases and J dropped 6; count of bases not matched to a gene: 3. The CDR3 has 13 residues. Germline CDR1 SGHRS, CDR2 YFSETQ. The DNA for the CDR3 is TGCGCCAGCAGCTTTACAGGGGGCCGCGAGCAGTACTTC. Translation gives CASSFTGGREQYF. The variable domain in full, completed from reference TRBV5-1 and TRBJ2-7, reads KAGVTQTPRYLIKTRGQQVTLSCSPISGHRSVSWYQQTPGQGLQFLFEYFSETQRNKGNFPGRFSGRQFSNSRSEMNVSTLELGDSALYLCASSFTGGREQYFGPGTRLTVT.

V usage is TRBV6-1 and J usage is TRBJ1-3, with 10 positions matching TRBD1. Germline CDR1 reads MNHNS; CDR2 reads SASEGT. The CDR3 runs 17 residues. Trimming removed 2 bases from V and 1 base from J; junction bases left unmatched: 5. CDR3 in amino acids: CASSEPGQGTSGNTIYF. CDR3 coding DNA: TGTGCCAGCAGTGAACCGGGACAGGGGACTTCTGGAAACACCATATATTTT.

CDR3 residues: CASSITGLAEAFF. CDR3 bases: TGTGCCAGTAGTATAACAGGGTTAGCTGAAGCTTTCTTT. V is TRBV19 and J is TRBJ1-1; TRBD1 is a possible D gene (6 bases). There are 13 residues in the CDR3. Germline V gene lookup returns CDR1 LNHDA and CDR2 SQIVND (reference sequence). With 2 bases removed from V and 6 bases from J, the gap between germline ends came to 10 bases.

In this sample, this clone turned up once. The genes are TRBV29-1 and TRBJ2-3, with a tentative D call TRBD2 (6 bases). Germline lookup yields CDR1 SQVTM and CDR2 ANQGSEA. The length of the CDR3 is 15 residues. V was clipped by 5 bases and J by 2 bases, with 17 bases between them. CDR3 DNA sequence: TGCAGCGTTCCATCCATCGCGGGACCCACAGATACGCAGTATTTT. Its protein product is CSVPSIAGPTDTQYF.

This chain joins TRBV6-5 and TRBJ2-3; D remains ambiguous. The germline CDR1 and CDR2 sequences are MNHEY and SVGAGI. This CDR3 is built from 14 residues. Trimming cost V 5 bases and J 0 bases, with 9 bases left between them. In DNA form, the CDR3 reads TGTGCCAGCAGTACCTCCAGGAGCACAGATACGCAGTATTTT. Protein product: CASSTSRSTDTQYF.

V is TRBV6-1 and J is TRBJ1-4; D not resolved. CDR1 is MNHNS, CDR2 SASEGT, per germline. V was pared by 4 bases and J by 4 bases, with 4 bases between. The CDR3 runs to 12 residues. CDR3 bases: TGTGCCAGCAGTGGCAGTAATGAAAAACTGTTTTTT. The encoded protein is CASSGSNEKLFF.

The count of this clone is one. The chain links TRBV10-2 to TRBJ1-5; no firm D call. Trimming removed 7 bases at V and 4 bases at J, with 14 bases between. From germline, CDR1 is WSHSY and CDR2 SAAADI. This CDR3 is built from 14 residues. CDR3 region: CASKEGAWNQPQHF. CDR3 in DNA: TGCGCCAGCAAGGAAGGAGCTTGGAATCAGCCCCAGCATTTT.

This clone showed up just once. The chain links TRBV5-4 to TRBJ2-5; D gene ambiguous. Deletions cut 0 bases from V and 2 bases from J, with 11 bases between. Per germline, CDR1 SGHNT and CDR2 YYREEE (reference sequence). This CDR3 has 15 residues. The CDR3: CASSLGNNPQETQYF. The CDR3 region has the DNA TGTGCCAGCAGCTTGGGGAATAACCCGCAAGAGACCCAGTACTTC.

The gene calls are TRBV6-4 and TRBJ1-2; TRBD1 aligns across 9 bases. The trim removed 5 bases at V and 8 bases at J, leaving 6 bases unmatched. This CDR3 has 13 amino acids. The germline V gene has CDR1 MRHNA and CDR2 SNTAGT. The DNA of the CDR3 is TGTGCCAGCAGTCCCGGGACAGGGAGAGGCTACACCTTC. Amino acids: CASSPGTGRGYTF.

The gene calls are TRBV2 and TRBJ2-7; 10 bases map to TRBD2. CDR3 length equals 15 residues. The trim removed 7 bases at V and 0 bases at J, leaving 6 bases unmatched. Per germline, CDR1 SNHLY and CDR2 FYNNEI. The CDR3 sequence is CASNLLAGSSYEQYF. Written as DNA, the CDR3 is TGTGCCAGCAACCTACTAGCGGGGAGCTCCTACGAGCAGTACTTC.

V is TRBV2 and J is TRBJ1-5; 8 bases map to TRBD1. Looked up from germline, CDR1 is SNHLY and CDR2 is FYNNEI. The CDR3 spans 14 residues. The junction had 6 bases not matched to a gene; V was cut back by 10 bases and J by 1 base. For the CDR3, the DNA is TGTGCCACATCTAGACAGGGGAGCAATCAGCCCCAGCATTTT. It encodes CATSRQGSNQPQHF.

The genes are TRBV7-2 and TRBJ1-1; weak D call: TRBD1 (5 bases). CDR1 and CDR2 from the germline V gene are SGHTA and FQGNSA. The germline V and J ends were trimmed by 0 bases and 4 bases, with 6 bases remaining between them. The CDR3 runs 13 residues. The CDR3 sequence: CASSLAGATEAFF. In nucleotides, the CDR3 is TGTGCCAGCAGCTTAGCCGGGGCCACTGAAGCTTTCTTT.

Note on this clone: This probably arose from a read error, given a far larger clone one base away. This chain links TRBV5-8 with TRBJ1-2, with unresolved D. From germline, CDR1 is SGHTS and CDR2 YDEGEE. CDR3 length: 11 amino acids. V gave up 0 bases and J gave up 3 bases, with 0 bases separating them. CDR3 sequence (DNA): TGTGCCAGCAGCTTGGACTATGGCTACACCTTC. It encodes CASSLDYGYTF.

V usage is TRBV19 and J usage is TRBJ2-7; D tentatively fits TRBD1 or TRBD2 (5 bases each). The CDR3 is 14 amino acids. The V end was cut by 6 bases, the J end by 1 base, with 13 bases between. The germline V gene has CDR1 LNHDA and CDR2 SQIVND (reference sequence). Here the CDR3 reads CASRQRDGSYEQYF. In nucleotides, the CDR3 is TGTGCCAGTAGACAACGGGACGGATCCTACGAGCAGTACTTC. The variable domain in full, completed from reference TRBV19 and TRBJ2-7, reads DGGITQSPKYLFRKEGQNVTLSCEQNLNHDAMYWYRQDPGQGLRLIYYSQIVNDFQKGDIAEGYSVSREKKESFPLTVTSAQKNPTAFYLCASRQRDGSYEQYFGPGTRLTVT.

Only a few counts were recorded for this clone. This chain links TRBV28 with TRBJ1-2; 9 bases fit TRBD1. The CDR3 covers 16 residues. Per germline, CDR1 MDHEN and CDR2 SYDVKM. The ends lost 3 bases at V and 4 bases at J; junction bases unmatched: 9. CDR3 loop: CASSFRRDRVVYGYTF. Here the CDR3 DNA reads TGTGCCAGCAGTTTTCGCCGGGACAGGGTCGTCTATGGCTACACCTTC.

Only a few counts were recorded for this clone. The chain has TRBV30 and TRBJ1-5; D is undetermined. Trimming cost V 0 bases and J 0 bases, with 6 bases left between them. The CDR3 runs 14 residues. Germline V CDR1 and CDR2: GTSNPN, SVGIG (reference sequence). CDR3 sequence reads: CAWSVPPSNQPQHF. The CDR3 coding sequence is TGTGCCTGGAGTGTCCCTCCTAGCAATCAGCCCCAGCATTTT.

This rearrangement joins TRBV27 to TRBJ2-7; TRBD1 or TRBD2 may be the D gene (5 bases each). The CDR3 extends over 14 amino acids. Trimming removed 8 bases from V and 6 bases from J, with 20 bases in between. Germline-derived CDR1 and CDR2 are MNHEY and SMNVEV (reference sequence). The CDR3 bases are TGTGCCAGCGGGACCGGGCCGCGGCTTGGCGAGCAGTACTTC. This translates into CASGTGPRLGEQYF.

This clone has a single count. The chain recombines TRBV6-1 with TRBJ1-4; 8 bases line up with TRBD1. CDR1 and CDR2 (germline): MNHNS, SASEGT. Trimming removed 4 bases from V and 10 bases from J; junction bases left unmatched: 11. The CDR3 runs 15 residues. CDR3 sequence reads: CASSVVSGQGGKLFF. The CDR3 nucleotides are TGTGCCAGCAGTGTAGTAAGTGGACAGGGCGGAAAACTGTTTTTT.

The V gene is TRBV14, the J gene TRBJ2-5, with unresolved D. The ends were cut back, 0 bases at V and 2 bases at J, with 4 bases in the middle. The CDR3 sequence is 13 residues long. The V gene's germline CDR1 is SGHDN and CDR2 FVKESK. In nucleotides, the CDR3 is TGTGCCAGCAGCCAAGATCTACAAGAGACCCAGTACTTC. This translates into CASSQDLQETQYF.

This chain's CDR3 is CASTGVNRNQPQHF. The CDR3 coding sequence is TGTGCCAGCACGGGGGTTAATCGCAATCAGCCCCAGCATTTT. This chain joins TRBV28 and TRBJ1-5, with D possibly TRBD1 on 5 matching bases. This CDR3 is 14 amino acids long. Germline-derived CDR1 and CDR2 are MDHEN and SYDVKM. The V end lost 7 bases, the J end lost 2 bases, and 12 bases lay between the germline ends.

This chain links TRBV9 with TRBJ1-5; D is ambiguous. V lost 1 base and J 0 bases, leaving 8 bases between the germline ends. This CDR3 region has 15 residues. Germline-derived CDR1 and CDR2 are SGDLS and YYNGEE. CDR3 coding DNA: TGTGCCAGCAGCGTATCCGGTTATAGCAATCAGCCCCAGCATTTT. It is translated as CASSVSGYSNQPQHF.

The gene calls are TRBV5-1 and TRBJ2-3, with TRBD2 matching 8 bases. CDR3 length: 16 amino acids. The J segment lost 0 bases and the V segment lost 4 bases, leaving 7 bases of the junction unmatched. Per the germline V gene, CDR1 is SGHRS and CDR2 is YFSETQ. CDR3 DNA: TGCGCCAGCAGCCCGAATAGCGGGGTTAGCACAGATACGCAGTATTTT. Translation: CASSPNSGVSTDTQYF.